Listed here are 28 T cell receptor beta chains from one sample, sequenced in a study of regulatory T cells in long-lasting Graves disease. Combining iRepertoire HTBI primers with Arm-PCR of CDR3 regions, the authors built TCR beta libraries. TCRdb re-analysed the multiplex PCR reads in MiXCR, keeping a single row per CDR3 protein. The sample includes roughly 450,000 distinct CDR3 sequences, roughly 22% of them seen just once. Time point meaning: persistent/refractory GD, antithyroid drugs over 5 years with positive TRAb. Following extraction of RNA from PBMCs, that RNA was used to make the TCR library. Sequences were derived from peripheral blood mononuclear cells (PBMCs), sampled when the disease was refractory, from a patient treated with antithyroid drugs. The receptors were gathered from a female donor with Graves disease.

This clonotype was detected many times. V is TRBV12-3 or TRBV12-4 and J is TRBJ2-7; TRBD1 or TRBD2 may be the D gene (5 bases each). This CDR3 is built from 12 residues. The V and J ends lost 4 bases and 2 bases respectively, with 6 bases between them. CDR3 region: CASSWGPYEQYF. The CDR3 DNA follows: TGTGCCAGCAGTTGGGGACCCTACGAGCAGTACTTC.

This chain links TRBV3-1 with TRBJ2-3; TRBD1 is a possible D gene (6 bases). Germline CDR1 and CDR2: LGHDT and YNNKEL (reference sequence). V was cut by 3 bases and J by 3 bases, with 10 bases left in between. The CDR3 length is 14 residues. The chain's CDR3 is CASSQDTGTDTQYF. For the CDR3, the DNA is TGTGCCAGCAGCCAGGATACAGGGACAGATACGCAGTATTTT.

The chain recombines TRBV7-2 with TRBJ1-3; D perhaps matches TRBD1 (6 bases). The germline V gene encodes CDR1 SGHTA and CDR2 FQGNSA. Trimming removed 1 base at V and 2 bases at J, with 9 bases between. This CDR3 spans 15 amino acids. The CDR3 spells CASSLVGGPGNTIYF. The CDR3 coding sequence is TGTGCCAGCAGCTTAGTTGGGGGGCCTGGAAACACCATATATTTT.

This clonotype was found many times. The V and J genes are TRBV20-1 and TRBJ2-7, with a weak D call TRBD1 (6 bases). The CDR3 sequence is 13 residues long. Germline V gene lookup returns CDR1 DFQATT and CDR2 SNEGSKA (reference sequence). The ends were cut back, 6 bases at V and 2 bases at J, with 14 bases in the middle. The CDR3 spells CSANAGQTYEQYF. The CDR3 region has the DNA TGCAGTGCGAATGCTGGACAGACCTACGAGCAGTACTTC.

V usage is TRBV5-5 and J usage is TRBJ1-4; tentative D call: TRBD1 (5 bases). The CDR3 has 14 amino acids. Trimming shortened V by 6 bases and J by 2 bases, and 11 bases separated the two germline ends. Germline CDR1 SGHKS, CDR2 YYEKEE (reference sequence). In nucleotides, the CDR3 is TGTGCCAGCAACTCAGGGACCACTAATGAAAAACTGTTTTTT. Translating it yields CASNSGTTNEKLFF.

This clonotype was counted between two and nine times. V gene TRBV20-1 combines with J gene TRBJ1-5; D remains unclear. The CDR3 runs to 12 residues. V shed 6 bases and J shed 3 bases, with 9 bases lying between them. The germline V gene has CDR1 DFQATT and CDR2 SNEGSKA (reference sequence). CDR3 residues: CSARRNNQPQHF. The CDR3 coding sequence is TGCAGTGCCCGACGGAACAATCAGCCCCAGCATTTT.

Only a few counts were recorded for this clonotype. CDR3 loop: CASSFLTEGFIEQYF. The CDR3 DNA reads TGTGCCAGCAGCTTTCTCACGGAGGGATTTATCGAGCAGTACTTC. The chain employs TRBV7-8 and TRBJ2-7; a weak D match, TRBD2 (6 bases). This CDR3 has 15 amino acids. The V end lost 3 bases, the J end lost 6 bases, and 18 bases lay between the germline ends. The germline CDR1 and CDR2 sequences are SGHVS and FQNEAQ.

This clonotype has a count of ten or more. The V and J genes are TRBV7-2 and TRBJ2-5; 8 bases are shared with TRBD1. This CDR3 is 16 amino acids long. V lost 6 bases to trimming and J lost 1 base; unmatched junction nucleotides: 10. Germline V CDR1 and CDR2: SGHTA, FQGNSA. The DNA of the CDR3 is TGTGCCAGCAGGGCGACAGGGGCGGCTTTCCAAGAGACCCAGTACTTC. The encoded protein is CASRATGAAFQETQYF.

This clonotype was counted a few times. The chain has TRBV7-2 and TRBJ1-1; D is perhaps TRBD1 (5 bases). V shed 0 bases and J shed 7 bases, with 21 bases lying between them. The germline CDR1 and CDR2 sequences are SGHTA and FQGNSA. The CDR3 length is 17 residues. The CDR3, as DNA: TGTGCCAGCAGCTTAGCGTCGGGGAGGGGTCTGGGCGTTGAAGCTTTCTTT. Its translation is CASSLASGRGLGVEAFF. The full variable domain, its missing parts supplied by reference TRBV7-2 and TRBJ1-1, is GAGVSQSPSNKVTEKGKDVELRCDPISGHTALYWYRQSLGQGLEFLIYFQGNSAPDKSGLPSDRFSAERTGGSVSTLTIQRTQQEDSAVYLCASSLASGRGLGVEAFFGQGTRLTVV.

In its sample, this clonotype was seen many times. The V call is TRBV20-1, the J call TRBJ1-5; no firm D call. Germline CDR1 DFQATT, CDR2 SNEGSKA (reference sequence). The V end was cut by 1 base, the J end by 3 bases, with 7 bases between. The CDR3 has 13 amino acids. The CDR3 reads CSARVQHNQPQHF. In DNA, the CDR3 is TGCAGTGCTAGAGTACAGCACAATCAGCCCCAGCATTTT.

The genes are TRBV6-1 and TRBJ1-1; D may be TRBD1 (5 bases). V was trimmed by 2 bases and J by 4 bases, leaving 8 bases between them. Germline V gene lookup returns CDR1 MNHNS and CDR2 SASEGT. The CDR3 loop spans 13 amino acids. The CDR3 coding sequence is TGTGCCAGCAGTGAAAGGGGAAGCACTGAAGCTTTCTTT. It encodes CASSERGSTEAFF.

This clonotype was recorded only once. With a much larger clone just one base away, this may be a read error. The genes are TRBV28 and TRBJ1-2; TRBD1 matches 7 bases. Trimming at V came to 6 bases and at J to 9 bases, leaving 13 bases not matched to a gene. In germline, CDR1 is MDHEN, CDR2 SYDVKM. This CDR3 comprises 14 residues. The CDR3 region is CASSRRGGAGSYTF. In DNA form, the CDR3 reads TGTGCCAGCAGCCGCAGGGGGGGCGCGGGTAGCTACACCTTC.

This clonotype has a count of ten or more. The V gene is TRBV2, the J gene TRBJ1-5, with TRBD1 as a possible D gene (6 bases). CDR3 length equals 15 residues. Germline V gene sequence: CDR1 SNHLY, CDR2 FYNNEI. V lost 9 bases and J lost 4, with 19 bases in between. CDR3 coding DNA: TGTGCCAGTCGACAGGCAACAAGTATTAATCAGCCCCAGCATTTT. Its translation is CASRQATSINQPQHF. Based on the CDR3 plus reference TRBV2 and TRBJ1-5, the full variable domain is EPEVTQTPSHQVTQMGQEVILRCVPISNHLYFYWYRQILGQKVEFLVSFYNNEISEKSEIFDDQFSVERPDGSNFTLKIRSTKLEDSAMYFCASRQATSINQPQHFGDGTRLSIL.

This rearrangement joins TRBV6-2 or TRBV6-3 to TRBJ1-3; D is unclear. V lost 6 bases and J 2 bases, leaving 11 bases between the germline ends. The CDR3 has 14 amino acids. Germline V CDR1 and CDR2: MNHEY, SVGEGT. This chain's CDR3 is CASRRTVTGNTIYF. In DNA form, the CDR3 reads TGTGCCAGCAGGAGGACTGTTACTGGAAACACCATATATTTT.

There are a few counts of this clonotype. This sequence joins TRBV7-6 and TRBJ1-6, with 7 bases that match TRBD1. Trimming at V came to 4 bases and at J to 6 bases, leaving 9 bases not matched to a gene. Germline V gene sequence: CDR1 SGHVS, CDR2 FNYEAQ. The CDR3 is 16 amino acids. For the CDR3, the DNA is TGTGCCAGCAGCTCATCAACCGGGACAGTTAATTCACCCCTCCACTTT. Encoded protein: CASSSSTGTVNSPLHF.

This clonotype turned up a few times. The chain uses TRBV7-2 and TRBJ1-6; D is undetermined. The ends were cut back, 5 bases at V and 10 bases at J, with 12 bases in the middle. This CDR3 region has 13 residues. Germline CDR1 reads SGHTA; CDR2 reads FQGNSA. Here the CDR3 reads CASSPMGSSPLHF. As DNA, the CDR3 is TGTGCCAGCAGCCCCATGGGGAGCTCACCCCTCCACTTT.

This clonotype was counted ten times or more. The chain carries TRBV28 and TRBJ1-2, with D perhaps matching TRBD1 (6 bases). This CDR3 has 14 residues. Germline assignment: CDR1 MDHEN and CDR2 SYDVKM. V lost 5 bases and J lost 7, with 17 bases in between. The CDR3 sequence: CASSVQGVVGGYTF. CDR3 nucleotide sequence: TGTGCCAGCAGTGTACAGGGAGTGGTTGGTGGCTACACCTTC.

This clonotype was counted only a few times. This chain links TRBV7-2 with TRBJ2-7; 8 nucleotides align to TRBD1. The CDR3 contains 14 residues. Germline CDR1 SGHTA, CDR2 FQGNSA. Trimming took 4 bases from V and 7 from J; bases not matched to a gene: 9. The CDR3 sequence: CASSSDRGKGEQYF. CDR3 nucleotide sequence: TGTGCCAGCAGCTCCGACAGGGGAAAGGGAGAGCAGTACTTC.

This clonotype was found many times. The V call is TRBV20-1, the J call TRBJ1-2; D uncertain. This CDR3 spans 18 amino acids. The V and J ends lost 6 bases and 3 bases respectively, with 29 bases between them. Germline CDR1 is DFQATT and CDR2 is SNEGSKA (reference sequence). CDR3: CSAVPSIPELEEDYGYTF. The CDR3 coding sequence is TGCAGTGCCGTACCGTCGATTCCGGAGCTTGAAGAGGACTATGGCTACACCTTC.

The gene calls are TRBV27 and TRBJ1-1; weak D call: TRBD1 (5 bases). V lost 2 bases to trimming and J lost 9 bases, with 13 bases between them. Germline V lookup: CDR1 MNHEY, CDR2 SMNVEV (reference sequence). The CDR3 has 13 residues. The CDR3 DNA reads TGTGCCAGCAGTTTAGACGGACGGGGGAAAGCTTTCTTT. Amino acids: CASSLDGRGKAFF.

In DNA, the CDR3 is TGCGCCAGCAGACTCAGACGCCCCACAGATACGCAGTATTTT. Amino acid sequence: CASRLRRPTDTQYF. The chain has TRBV5-1 and TRBJ2-3; D remains ambiguous. The CDR3 covers 14 residues. Germline CDR1 and CDR2: SGHRS and YFSETQ. Trimming took off 5 bases at V and 2 bases at J, with 12 bases between the two ends.

The chain has TRBV5-1 and TRBJ1-1; D gene uncertain. Between the trimmed V and J ends, which lost 4 bases and 10 bases, there was a span of 14 bases. CDR1 is SGHRS, CDR2 YFSETQ, per germline. The CDR3 loop spans 12 amino acids. The CDR3 coding sequence is TGCGCCAGCAGCCTGGGGAGGGAGACAGCTTTCTTT. It codes for CASSLGRETAFF.

This clonotype was found a few times. The V gene is TRBV20-1, the J gene TRBJ2-7; D gene unclear. The germline V and J ends were trimmed by 6 bases and 3 bases, with 21 bases remaining between them. This CDR3 comprises 15 residues. Germline V gives CDR1 DFQATT, CDR2 SNEGSKA (reference sequence). CDR3 residues: CSAPTGLGISYEQYF. The DNA of the CDR3 is TGCAGTGCCCCCACGGGTTTGGGAATAAGCTACGAGCAGTACTTC.

CDR3 DNA sequence: TGTGCCAGCCTTCAAACAGGGAGGGTCTACGAGCAGTACTTC. It is translated as CASLQTGRVYEQYF. This chain uses TRBV27 with TRBJ2-7; a possible D gene is TRBD2 (7 bases). V lost 8 bases and J 3 bases, leaving 17 bases between the germline ends. The germline gives CDR1 MNHEY, CDR2 SMNVEV (reference sequence). The CDR3 length is 14 residues.

J is TRBJ2-5 and V is TRBV18, with 10 bases identical to TRBD2. With V trimmed by 3 bases and J by 3 bases, 4 bases remained unmatched. This CDR3 contains 15 residues. Germline CDR1 and CDR2: KGHSH and LQKENI. CDR3 bases: TGTGCCAGCTCACCCAATGGACTAGCGGAAGAGACCCAGTACTTC. Its translation: CASSPNGLAEETQYF. Full variable domain (outside the CDR3, taken from reference TRBV18 and TRBJ2-5): NAGVMQNPRHLVRRRGQEARLRCSPMKGHSHVYWYRQLPEEGLKFMVYLQKENIIDESGMPKERFSAEFPKEGPSILRIQQVVRGDSAAYFCASSPNGLAEETQYFGPGTRLLVL.

As regards this clonotype: Just one base apart from a much larger clone, this may be a read error. The chain has TRBV28 and TRBJ1-6; D gene unclear. The CDR3 is made up of 16 amino acids. Germline CDR1 is MDHEN and CDR2 is SYDVKM. The V end was cut by 4 bases, the J end by 8 bases, with 18 bases between. The CDR3 DNA reads as TGTGCCAGCAGTTCTCGGGCCCTCCGCCGGGATTCACCCCTCCACTTT. Amino acids: CASSSRALRRDSPLHF.

This clonotype occurred many times. V gene TRBV5-1 combines with J gene TRBJ1-2; D unresolved. The germline V gene encodes CDR1 SGHRS and CDR2 YFSETQ. The CDR3 runs 13 residues. Trimming took off 4 bases at V and 4 bases at J, with 11 bases between the two ends. The CDR3: CASSLDVSYGYTF. As DNA, the CDR3 is TGCGCCAGCAGCCTGGACGTTTCCTATGGCTACACCTTC.

The chain has TRBV20-1 and TRBJ2-7, with 7 bases matching TRBD1. In germline, CDR1 is DFQATT, CDR2 SNEGSKA (reference sequence). The CDR3 covers 12 residues. V shed 6 bases and J 3 bases; nucleotides not matched to a gene: 5. The CDR3: CSAEDRYYEQYF. The DNA for the CDR3 is TGCAGTGCAGAGGACAGGTACTACGAGCAGTACTTC.